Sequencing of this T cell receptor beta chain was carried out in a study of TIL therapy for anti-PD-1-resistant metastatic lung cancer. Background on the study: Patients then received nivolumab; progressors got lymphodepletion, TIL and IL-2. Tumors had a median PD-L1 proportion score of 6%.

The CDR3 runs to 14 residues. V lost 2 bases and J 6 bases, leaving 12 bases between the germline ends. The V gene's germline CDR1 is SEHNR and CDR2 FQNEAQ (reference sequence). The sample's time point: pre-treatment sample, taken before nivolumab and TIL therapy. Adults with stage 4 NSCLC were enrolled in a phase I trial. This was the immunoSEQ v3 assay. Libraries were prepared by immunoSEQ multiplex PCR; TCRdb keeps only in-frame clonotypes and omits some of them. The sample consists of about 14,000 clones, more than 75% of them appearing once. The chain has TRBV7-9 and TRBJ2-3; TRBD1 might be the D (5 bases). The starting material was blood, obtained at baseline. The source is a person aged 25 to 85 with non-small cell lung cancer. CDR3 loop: CASSLNKGQDTQYF. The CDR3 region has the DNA TGTGCCAGCAGCTTAAACAAGGGGCAGGATACGCAGTATTTT.